This TCR beta chain came from a study of CD8+ T cells in alopecia areata. Across the study: A regimen of oral tofacitinib, 5 to 10 mg twice daily, was given to treated patients. Whole-study results and caveats: Mice showed clearer TCR sharing than patients did, a gap that was possibly HLA-related.

After removal of 0 bases from V and 4 bases from J, the junction contained 3 bases not matched to a gene. The germline CDR1 and CDR2 sequences are PRHDT and FYEKMQ (reference sequence). The CDR3 consists of 15 residues. Alopecia areata patients provided lesional scalp punch biopsies and peripheral blood, both collected for the study. Sorting of PBMCs yielded the CD4+ and CD8+ T cells. In the case of this clone: The antigen is undetermined.

As the sequencing template, cDNA was produced by extracting RNA and reverse transcribing it. Data came from immunoSEQ multiplex PCR; TCRdb stores just in-frame clones and leaves some out. The sample records about 150,000 clones, 87% being singletons. The rearrangement uses TRBV13 and TRBJ2-7, with 10 bases identical to TRBD1. This clonotype was obtained from a human donor with alopecia areata. The sequencing used CD8+ T cells sorted from blood, collected at week 0. CDR3 in amino acids: CASSLGGTGAYEQYF. CDR3 in DNA: TGTGCCAGCAGCTTAGGAGGGACAGGGGCGTACGAGCAGTACTTC.